A single sample is the source of the 25 T cell receptor beta chains below, sequenced in a study of neurological immune-mediated disorders. MiXCR was run by TCRdb on the 5' RACE reads, yielding one entry per CDR3 protein. This sample carries 27,000 or so distinct CDR3 sequences, over 12% of them seen once, and the ten largest clones take 25% to 35%. The material sequenced was PBMCs. The receptors derive from a man between 65 and 80 years old in good health.

This clonotype occurred many times. The rearrangement joins TRBV14 to TRBJ2-1; TRBD1 matches 12 bases. The length of the CDR3 is 15 residues. Unmatched junction bases numbered 8, after V lost 9 bases and J lost 5 bases. The germline V gene encodes CDR1 SGHDN and CDR2 FVKESK. CDR3 DNA sequence: TGTGCCAGTCGTGTCGGGGACAGGGGGCACAATGAGCAGTTCTTC. This gives the protein CASRVGDRGHNEQFF. Drawing the rest from reference TRBV14 and TRBJ2-1, the complete variable domain is EAGVTQFPSHSVIEKGQTVTLRCDPISGHDNLYWYRRVMGKEIKFLLHFVKESKQDESGMPNNRFLAERTGGTYSTLKVQPAELEDSGVYFCASRVGDRGHNEQFFGPGTRLTVL.

This clonotype came up many times. The chain employs TRBV7-8 and TRBJ2-6; TRBD1 might be the D (5 bases). Between the trimmed V and J ends, which lost 2 bases and 0 bases, there was a span of 11 bases. The CDR3 consists of 17 residues. Germline V gene sequence: CDR1 SGHVS, CDR2 FQNEAQ. CDR3 loop: CASSLRQFNSGANVLTF. The CDR3 DNA reads TGTGCCAGCAGCTTAAGACAGTTCAACTCTGGGGCCAACGTCCTGACTTTC.

Ten or more counts support this clonotype. The chain couples TRBV5-8 to TRBJ2-2; D is unclear. Germline CDR1 SGHTS, CDR2 YDEGEE. Deletions cut 0 bases from V and 5 bases from J, with 8 bases between. This CDR3 is built from 14 residues. CDR3 nucleotide sequence: TGTGCCAGCAGCTTGGTTGGTCTGACCGGGGAGCTGTTTTTT. It is translated as CASSLVGLTGELFF.

This clonotype was counted ten times or more. The rearrangement links TRBV27 to TRBJ1-1; D is unresolved. The CDR3 is 13 residues long. The V end lost 2 bases, the J end lost 5 bases, and 9 bases lay between the germline ends. Germline V CDR1 and CDR2: MNHEY, SMNVEV (reference sequence). The CDR3 is CASSLGVRTEAFF. The CDR3 DNA sequence: TGTGCCAGCAGTTTAGGGGTTAGGACTGAAGCTTTCTTT.

This clonotype was seen repeatedly, ten times or more. The rearrangement joins TRBV5-1 to TRBJ1-5, with unresolved D. CDR3 size: 16 residues. Trimming took 2 bases from V and 0 from J, leaving 12 bases between them. Looked up from germline, CDR1 is SGHRS and CDR2 is YFSETQ. This CDR3 is CASSLVDGDSNQPQHF. The DNA of the CDR3 is TGCGCCAGCAGCTTAGTTGACGGAGATAGCAATCAGCCCCAGCATTTT.

This clonotype was seen repeatedly, ten times or more. The CDR3 sequence is CSAEDQNYGYTF. The CDR3, as DNA: TGCAGTGCTGAAGATCAGAACTATGGCTACACCTTC. J is TRBJ1-2 and V is TRBV20-1; D uncertain. This CDR3 region has 12 residues. Trimming took 5 bases from V and 2 from J, leaving 9 bases between them. CDR1 is DFQATT, CDR2 SNEGSKA, per germline (reference sequence).

This clonotype was observed at least ten times. The rearrangement joins TRBV5-1 to TRBJ1-2; a possible D gene is TRBD1 (5 bases). The CDR3 extends over 13 amino acids. Germline loops: CDR1 SGHRS, CDR2 YFSETQ. Trimming shortened V by 7 bases and J by 0 bases, and 10 bases separated the two germline ends. CDR3 residues: CASSRGANYGYTF. The CDR3 nucleotides read TGCGCCAGCTCCCGGGGGGCTAACTATGGCTACACCTTC. The full variable domain, in which reference TRBV5-1 and TRBJ1-2 provide the parts outside the CDR3, is KAGVTQTPRYLIKTRGQQVTLSCSPISGHRSVSWYQQTPGQGLQFLFEYFSETQRNKGNFPGRFSGRQFSNSRSEMNVSTLELGDSALYLCASSRGANYGYTFGSGTRLTVV.

For this clonotype: No conserved phenylalanine or tryptophan is present at the end of the CDR3, so a read error is the likely explanation. The chain links TRBV12-3 or TRBV12-4 to TRBJ1-2; D possibly corresponds to TRBD1 (6 bases). Trimming shortened V by 1 base and J by 2 bases, and 17 bases separated the two germline ends. The CDR3 is 17 residues long. The DNA for the CDR3 is TGTGCCAGCAGTTTAGTTATATCCAGGGGAGTCAACTATGGCTACACCTCC. It codes for CASSLVISRGVNYGYTS.

This clonotype was recorded at least ten times. This sequence joins TRBV5-1 and TRBJ2-7; possible D gene TRBD1, 6 bases. V lost 2 bases to trimming and J lost 2 bases, with 11 bases between them. The CDR3 spans 14 residues. Germline V lookup: CDR1 SGHRS, CDR2 YFSETQ. In nucleotides, the CDR3 is TGCGCCAGCAGCTTCGCAGGACAGACCTACGAGCAGTACTTC. Amino acid sequence: CASSFAGQTYEQYF.

This clonotype was observed many times. V is TRBV20-1 and J is TRBJ2-7; 8 positions match TRBD2. Germline trimming cut 0 bases from V and 3 bases from J; bases unmatched to any gene: 4. CDR3 length equals 14 residues. Germline assignment: CDR1 DFQATT and CDR2 SNEGSKA (reference sequence). CDR3: CSARDSGSHYEQYF. CDR3 DNA: TGCAGTGCTAGAGACAGCGGGAGCCACTACGAGCAGTACTTC.

This clonotype appeared many times. This may be a read error: a much more frequent sequence differs by one nucleotide. The gene calls are TRBV7-2 and TRBJ1-6; 8 bases fit TRBD1. Germline V CDR1 and CDR2: SGHTA, FQGNSA. This CDR3 has 13 residues. CDR3 DNA sequence: TGTGTCAGCAGCCGACAGGGGAGATCACCCCTCCACTTT. Residues: CVSSRQGRSPLHF.

This clonotype was detected ten times or more. This chain uses TRBV7-3 with TRBJ2-2, with 7 bases identical to TRBD1. Losses at the gene ends were 1 base for V and 8 bases for J; bases not matched to a gene: 1. Germline values: CDR1 SGHTA, CDR2 FQGTGA. The length of the CDR3 is 13 residues. The CDR3 sequence: CASSLMDRGELFF. The CDR3 DNA follows: TGTGCCAGCAGCTTAATGGACAGGGGGGAGCTGTTTTTT.

V and J are TRBV5-1 and TRBJ2-7; maybe TRBD2 (6 bases). The CDR3 extends over 13 amino acids. Deletions cut 2 bases from V and 6 bases from J, with 12 bases between. Germline CDR1 and CDR2: SGHRS and YFSETQ. CDR3 sequence: CASSLGGSGEQYF. DNA of the CDR3: TGCGCCAGCAGCTTAGGAGGGTCCGGCGAGCAGTACTTC.

This clonotype was seen a few times. The J gene is TRBJ1-5, the V gene TRBV28, with D unresolved. The ends were cut back, 5 bases at V and 2 bases at J, with 10 bases in the middle. Germline assignment: CDR1 MDHEN and CDR2 SYDVKM. The CDR3 consists of 14 residues. The DNA of the CDR3 is TGTGCCAGCAGTCCGTACAGCCGCAATCAGCCCCAGCATTTT. Protein sequence: CASSPYSRNQPQHF.

J is TRBJ1-6 and V is TRBV6-2 or TRBV6-3; a weak D match, TRBD1 (5 bases). Trimming shortened V by 4 bases and J by 9 bases, and 13 bases separated the two germline ends. Germline CDR1 and CDR2: MNHEY and SVGEGT. CDR3 size: 14 residues. CDR3 region: CASSSAGFGSPLHF. CDR3 coding DNA: TGTGCCAGCAGTTCTGCAGGGTTCGGTTCACCCCTCCACTTT.

Ten or more counts support this clonotype. The rearrangement joins TRBV12-3 or TRBV12-4 to TRBJ1-5; 7 bases fit TRBD1. The length of the CDR3 is 15 residues. J lost 5 bases, V lost 5 bases, and 9 bases had no gene match. CDR3 coding DNA: TGTGCCAGCAGTCCGACGACAGGGTGGGATCAGCCCCAGCATTTT. Protein: CASSPTTGWDQPQHF.

This clonotype was detected many times. V and J are TRBV7-8 and TRBJ1-5; 7 positions match TRBD1. The CDR3 is 15 amino acids. Germline trimming cut 1 base from V and 4 bases from J; bases unmatched to any gene: 4. Germline V gene data show CDR1 as SGHVS and CDR2 as FQNEAQ. This chain's CDR3 is CASSLGSGGNQPQHF. In DNA, the CDR3 is TGTGCCAGCAGCTTAGGATCAGGGGGGAATCAGCCCCAGCATTTT.

This clonotype was observed at least ten times. The V call is TRBV20-1, the J call TRBJ1-1, with 8 bases fitting TRBD1. Per the germline V gene, CDR1 is DFQATT and CDR2 is SNEGSKA (reference sequence). With V trimmed by 3 bases and J by 2 bases, 2 bases remained unmatched. This CDR3 has 13 amino acids. The CDR3 nucleotides read TGCAGTGCTAGGCAGGGGGCAAACACTGAAGCTTTCTTT. Translated, it gives CSARQGANTEAFF.

Details on this clonotype: One end of the junction does not line up with germline, which may come from a read error. The V gene is TRBV28, the J gene TRBJ2-7; 9 positions match TRBD1. CDR3 length: 15 residues. CDR1 and CDR2 (germline): MDHEN, SYDVKM. The CDR3 DNA reads TGTGCCAGCAGTTCCAACTACAGGGGGCCCTACGACCAGTACTTC. The encoded protein is CASSSNYRGPYDQYF.

V and J are TRBV20-1 and TRBJ1-1, with 8 bases identical to TRBD1. CDR3 length: 14 amino acids. CDR1 DFQATT and CDR2 SNEGSKA come from the germline V gene (reference sequence). The V gene end was trimmed by 2 bases and the J gene end by 1 base; junction bases not matched to a gene: 3. DNA for the CDR3: TGCAGTGCTAGACAGGGGGCAGGGAACACTGAAGCTTTCTTT. Protein: CSARQGAGNTEAFF.

This clonotype was picked up many times. The rearrangement joins TRBV20-1 to TRBJ2-3; 9 positions match TRBD1. CDR1 and CDR2 from the germline V gene are DFQATT and SNEGSKA (reference sequence). This CDR3 spans 16 amino acids. V shed 3 bases and J 3 bases; nucleotides not matched to a gene: 10. In nucleotides, the CDR3 is TGCAGTGCTAGGGGGGTGGGGACAGGGATGACAGATACGCAGTATTTT. Translation: CSARGVGTGMTDTQYF.

This clonotype occurred many times. The chain carries TRBV24-1 and TRBJ2-7; TRBD2 matches 10 bases. V shed 0 bases and J 6 bases; nucleotides not matched to a gene: 13. Germline lookup yields CDR1 KGHDR and CDR2 SFDVKD. The length of the CDR3 is 18 residues. CDR3 sequence: CATSDLPSGSGAHGEQYF. CDR3 coding DNA: TGTGCCACCAGTGATTTGCCTAGCGGGAGTGGGGCGCATGGCGAGCAGTACTTC.

This clonotype was counted at least ten times. The chain links TRBV5-5 to TRBJ2-1; 9 bases line up with TRBD1. This CDR3 has 16 residues. V trimming: 5 bases; J trimming: 1 base; junction bases outside the gene matches: 7. CDR1 and CDR2 (germline): SGHKS, YYEKEE (reference sequence). CDR3 nucleotide sequence: TGTGCCAGCAGTTCTCCGGGGACAGGGTCCTACAATGAGCAGTTCTTC. It yields the protein CASSSPGTGSYNEQFF.

This clonotype was counted a few times. V usage is TRBV27 and J usage is TRBJ1-6, with D maybe TRBD1 (6 bases). V was pared by 5 bases and J by 9 bases, with 14 bases between. The CDR3 is 14 residues long. Germline assignment: CDR1 MNHEY and CDR2 SMNVEV (reference sequence). The CDR3: CASSPGTTGSPLHF. The CDR3, as DNA: TGTGCCAGCAGTCCCGGGACGACAGGTTCACCCCTCCACTTT.

The table lists this clonotype with many counts. The chain has TRBV20-1 and TRBJ2-1, with D perhaps matching TRBD2 (7 bases). The CDR3 is made up of 14 amino acids. The V gene's germline CDR1 is DFQATT and CDR2 SNEGSKA (reference sequence). Trimming stripped 2 bases from V and 4 bases from J, with 12 bases between. The DNA for the CDR3 is TGCAGTGCTAGACCTAGGGGGGGGTACAATGAGCAGTTCTTC. Its translation is CSARPRGGYNEQFF.